Presented here are 26 T cell receptor beta chains from one specimen sequenced in a study of shared clonotypes between healthy human individuals. Sequencing was performed with immunoSEQ multiplex PCR; in TCRdb, only in-frame clones are kept and a portion is missing. The sample consists of about 1.5 million clones, around 97% of them appearing once. The material sequenced was naive CD4+ T cells sorted from blood. Subset of the sample: CD45RA+ positively selected. The receptors derive from a man younger than 40 in good health.

The chain is built from TRBV6-5 and TRBJ2-1; no clear D gene. This CDR3 contains 15 residues. Germline CDR1 MNHEY, CDR2 SVGAGI. V lost 3 bases, J lost 9 bases, and 18 bases lay in between. CDR3 residues: CASSYEVSTNGEQFF. The CDR3 bases are TGTGCCAGCAGTTATGAAGTGTCTACTAACGGTGAGCAGTTCTTC.

V is TRBV9 and J is TRBJ1-5; 8 bases agree with TRBD1. This CDR3 is 14 amino acids long. The germline V gene has CDR1 SGDLS and CDR2 YYNGEE. The V segment lost 2 bases and the J segment 6 bases; nucleotides outside the gene matches: 4. CDR3: CASSVTGGFQPQHF. CDR3 DNA: TGTGCCAGCAGCGTTACAGGGGGTTTTCAGCCCCAGCATTTT.

This clone was seen a single time. The chain carries TRBV2 and TRBJ1-1; D is unclear. The CDR3 has 11 amino acids. Germline CDR1 reads SNHLY; CDR2 reads FYNNEI. Trimming left V 5 bases short and J 8 bases short, with 9 bases between. DNA of the CDR3: TGTGCCAGCAGTCTGGGCCGGGAAGCTTTCTTT. Protein: CASSLGREAFF.

The chain links TRBV5-5 to TRBJ2-3, with D uncertain. This CDR3 is 14 amino acids long. V gave up 3 bases and J gave up 4 bases, with 12 bases separating them. In germline, CDR1 is SGHKS, CDR2 YYEKEE (reference sequence). CDR3 bases: TGTGCCAGCAGCTCAGGCATGTGGTCAGATACGCAGTATTTT. Its translation: CASSSGMWSDTQYF.

The genes are TRBV5-1 and TRBJ2-6, with unresolved D. The V end lost 7 bases, the J end lost 1 base, and 3 bases lay between the germline ends. The CDR3 runs 12 residues. CDR1 SGHRS and CDR2 YFSETQ come from the germline V gene. CDR3: CASFSGANVLTF. For the CDR3, the DNA is TGCGCCAGCTTTTCTGGGGCCAACGTCCTGACTTTC. Based on the CDR3 plus reference TRBV5-1 and TRBJ2-6, the full variable domain is KAGVTQTPRYLIKTRGQQVTLSCSPISGHRSVSWYQQTPGQGLQFLFEYFSETQRNKGNFPGRFSGRQFSNSRSEMNVSTLELGDSALYLCASFSGANVLTFGAGSRLTVL.

The rearrangement links TRBV7-2 to TRBJ2-5, with D perhaps TRBD1 (5 bases). Germline-derived CDR1 and CDR2 are SGHTA and FQGNSA. This CDR3 is 12 amino acids long. V dropped 5 bases and J dropped 5 bases, with 9 bases sitting between them. CDR3: CASSHPGETQYF. CDR3 nucleotide sequence: TGTGCCAGCAGCCACCCAGGGGAGACCCAGTACTTC.

The chain carries TRBV6-5 and TRBJ1-5, with no clear D. Trimming stripped 6 bases from V and 7 bases from J, with 13 bases between. The CDR3 covers 13 residues. The V gene's germline CDR1 is MNHEY and CDR2 SVGAGI. CDR3 DNA: TGTGCCAGCAGCCCCTCAAGAGGACAGCCCCAGCATTTT. Protein product: CASSPSRGQPQHF.

About this clone itself: The limits of the CDR3 on the DNA are not certain, so only TCRdb's listed CDR3 is given. V gene TRBV7-9 combines with J gene TRBJ1-5. The CDR3 sequence runs 13 residues, both termini included. Germline V gene data show CDR1 as SEHNR and CDR2 as FQNEAQ (reference sequence). The chain's CDR3 is CASSFGNGQPQHF.

J is TRBJ1-2 and V is TRBV6-4, with no clear D. Trimming cost V 4 bases and J 4 bases, with 13 bases left between them. Per germline, CDR1 MRHNA and CDR2 SNTAGT. The CDR3 length is 14 residues. The DNA for the CDR3 is TGTGCCAGCAGTGCGACATGGGGAGGCTATGGCTACACCTTC. Translating it yields CASSATWGGYGYTF.

This chain joins TRBV7-2 and TRBJ2-1; 7 bases fit TRBD2. V dropped 0 bases and J dropped 13; count of bases not matched to a gene: 6. This CDR3 is built from 13 residues. The germline gives CDR1 SGHTA, CDR2 FQGNSA. As DNA, the CDR3 is TGTGCCAGCAGCTTAGCGAGGTGGGAGGGACAGTTCTTC. It encodes CASSLARWEGQFF.

This chain uses TRBV14 with TRBJ1-2; the D gene is possibly TRBD1 (5 bases). V dropped 4 bases and J dropped 7 bases, with 16 bases sitting between them. CDR3 size: 14 residues. CDR1 and CDR2 (germline): SGHDN, FVKESK. This CDR3 reads CASSLQIGATGYTF. For the CDR3, the DNA is TGTGCCAGCAGCCTTCAAATAGGGGCCACTGGCTACACCTTC.

The V and J genes are TRBV30 and TRBJ1-2, with TRBD1 matching 9 bases. The CDR3 has 15 residues. CDR1 is GTSNPN and CDR2 is SVGIG in the germline V gene (reference sequence). V trimming: 2 bases; J trimming: 7 bases; junction bases outside the gene matches: 11. The CDR3 coding sequence is TGTGCCTGGAGTTTTCCGGGACAGGGTTTTTCTGGCTACACCTTC. Encoded protein: CAWSFPGQGFSGYTF.

Points on this clone: In the same sample, other DNA sequences code for this CDR3. J is TRBJ2-5 and V is TRBV2; tentative D call: TRBD2 (6 bases). CDR1 SNHLY and CDR2 FYNNEI come from the germline V gene. The ends were cut back, 6 bases at V and 4 bases at J, with 6 bases in the middle. This CDR3 is 11 amino acids long. The CDR3 coding sequence is TGTGCCAGCAGACTAGCAGAGACCCAGTACTTC. It codes for CASRLAETQYF.

The chain is built from TRBV19 and TRBJ1-5, with TRBD1 matching over 10 bases. After removal of 5 bases from V and 5 bases from J, the junction contained 6 bases not matched to a gene. CDR1 and CDR2 from the germline V gene are LNHDA and SQIVND (reference sequence). CDR3 length equals 15 residues. CDR3 protein: CASSPGTGADQPQHF. As DNA, the CDR3 is TGTGCCAGTAGTCCTGGGACAGGGGCGGATCAGCCCCAGCATTTT.

The chain links TRBV7-8 to TRBJ2-1; tentative D call: TRBD2 (6 bases). Germline loops: CDR1 SGHVS, CDR2 FQNEAQ. Trimming left V 5 bases short and J 10 bases short, with 18 bases between. The CDR3 totals 14 residues. The DNA for the CDR3 is TGTGCCAGCAGCCCCGTCGTGCTCGGAGGGGAGCAGTTCTTC. Protein sequence: CASSPVVLGGEQFF.

The V gene is TRBV5-1, the J gene TRBJ2-7; 7 positions agree with TRBD1. In germline, CDR1 is SGHRS, CDR2 YFSETQ. This CDR3 has 14 amino acids. The ends lost 4 bases at V and 7 bases at J; junction bases unmatched: 11. CDR3 DNA: TGCGCCAGCAGCACAGGGGACAGCTATGCGGAGCAGTACTTC. This gives the protein CASSTGDSYAEQYF. The variable domain in full, with the rest retrieved from reference TRBV5-1 and TRBJ2-7, is KAGVTQTPRYLIKTRGQQVTLSCSPISGHRSVSWYQQTPGQGLQFLFEYFSETQRNKGNFPGRFSGRQFSNSRSEMNVSTLELGDSALYLCASSTGDSYAEQYFGPGTRLTVT.

The V call is TRBV5-4, the J call TRBJ2-5, with 9 positions matching TRBD2. V was clipped by 3 bases and J by 14 bases; unmatched bases: 14. Germline V CDR1 and CDR2: SGHNT, YYREEE (reference sequence). The CDR3 is made up of 14 amino acids. The CDR3 reads CASSSPTSGGENYF. CDR3 bases: TGTGCCAGCAGCTCGCCGACTAGCGGAGGGGAAAATTACTTC.

V gene TRBV2 combines with J gene TRBJ2-7; TRBD2 might be the D (5 bases). The CDR3 extends over 10 amino acids. V lost 8 bases and J lost 5, with 7 bases in between. Germline V gene data show CDR1 as SNHLY and CDR2 as FYNNEI. Here the CDR3 reads CASVGDEQYF. Here the CDR3 DNA reads TGTGCCAGCGTCGGGGACGAGCAGTACTTC.

The chain has TRBV10-2 and TRBJ2-6; no clear D gene. This CDR3 is built from 15 residues. Trimming took off 7 bases at V and 0 bases at J, with 10 bases between the two ends. Germline CDR1 WSHSY, CDR2 SAAADI. CDR3: CASNPALSGANVLTF. CDR3 DNA: TGCGCCAGCAATCCAGCCCTCTCTGGGGCCAACGTCCTGACTTTC.

V and J are TRBV29-1 and TRBJ1-2; D is unresolved. Germline V CDR1 and CDR2: SQVTM, ANQGSEA. V lost 7 bases and J lost 7, with 16 bases in between. The CDR3 totals 12 residues. The CDR3 nucleotides read TGCAGCGCTAACAGCCCGCGGGGTGGCTACACCTTC. This translates into CSANSPRGGYTF. Drawing the rest from reference TRBV29-1 and TRBJ1-2, the complete variable domain is SAVISQKPSRDICQRGTSLTIQCQVDSQVTMMFWYRQQPGQSLTLIATANQGSEATYESGFVIDKFPISRPNLTFSTLTVSNMSPEDSSIYLCSANSPRGGYTFGSGTRLTVV.

This sequence joins TRBV7-9 and TRBJ2-1, with 11 nucleotides matching TRBD1. Germline V CDR1 and CDR2: SEHNR, FQNEAQ (reference sequence). V gave up 4 bases and J gave up 7 bases; unmatched junction bases: 9. The CDR3 contains 16 residues. Here the CDR3 reads CASSSPDRGRVNEQFF. CDR3 sequence (DNA): TGTGCCAGCAGCTCCCCGGACAGGGGGCGAGTAAATGAGCAGTTCTTC.

This clone has more than one count but fewer than ten. The chain carries TRBV5-1 and TRBJ1-5; 7 nucleotides line up with TRBD1. This CDR3 spans 14 amino acids. CDR1 and CDR2 (germline): SGHRS, YFSETQ. With 2 bases clipped from V and 6 bases from J, the junction kept 5 bases outside the gene matches. This CDR3 reads CASSLGTAGQPQHF. The CDR3 DNA follows: TGCGCCAGCAGCTTAGGGACAGCCGGTCAGCCCCAGCATTTT.

The chain recombines TRBV2 with TRBJ2-7; no clear D. V was cut by 2 bases and J by 6 bases, with 11 bases left in between. Germline CDR1 and CDR2: SNHLY and FYNNEI. The CDR3 runs to 13 residues. DNA of the CDR3: TGTGCCAGCAGTGAATCCCCCCCGGCCGAGCAGTACTTC. Residues: CASSESPPAEQYF.

CDR3 sequence reads: CASSDTPAGLNTEAFF. CDR3 nucleotides: TGCGCCAGCAGCGACACCCCCGCGGGGTTGAACACTGAAGCTTTCTTT. V usage is TRBV5-1 and J usage is TRBJ1-1; D call uncertain. Trimming pared 4 bases from V and 0 bases from J, leaving 16 bases between. The CDR3 covers 16 residues. The germline CDR1 and CDR2 sequences are SGHRS and YFSETQ.

This clone was picked up one time. Other DNA sequences in the sample encode the same CDR3. The J gene is TRBJ2-3, the V gene TRBV20-1; D ambiguous. Germline values: CDR1 DFQATT, CDR2 SNEGSKA (reference sequence). Trimming took 3 bases from V and 6 from J, leaving 7 bases between them. The CDR3 is 11 amino acids. This CDR3 is CSASRSDTQYF. As DNA, the CDR3 is TGCAGTGCTAGTCGGTCGGATACGCAGTATTTT.

The chain is built from TRBV27 and TRBJ2-3; 10 positions agree with TRBD1. CDR3 length equals 15 residues. J was trimmed by 6 bases and V by 2 bases; bases with no gene match: 5. The germline V gene encodes CDR1 MNHEY and CDR2 SMNVEV (reference sequence). CDR3 loop: CASSLGQGGLDTQYF. Here the CDR3 DNA reads TGTGCCAGCAGTTTAGGACAGGGGGGTTTGGATACGCAGTATTTT.